The T cell receptor (beta chain) under discussion was sequenced for a study of T-cell memory formation after mild COVID-19. TCRdb re-analysed the 5' RACE reads in MiXCR, keeping a single row per CDR3 protein. The data show about 430,000 distinct CDR3 sequences, with roughly 18% seen just once and about a fifth held by the top ten. Only a few counts were recorded for this clonotype. What it binds is not known. V was cut by 4 bases and J by 7 bases, with 21 bases left in between. This CDR3 has 15 residues. Per the germline V gene, CDR1 is SGHRS and CDR2 is YFSETQ. Study conclusions and caveats: Cross-reactive memory seemingly joined, as some responding clones were found in pre-infection memory. Clones that shrank (day 15 to 85) were balanced CD4/CD8, whereas later expanders leaned CD4+.

The genes are TRBV5-1 and TRBJ2-7, with a tentative D call TRBD2 (6 bases). The specimen sequenced was PBMCs or a T cell subset sorted from them (not recorded which). The TCR was taken from a man in his late teens or twenties who had mild COVID-19 (a few samples of this study predate the infection). Cell type and time point are not known. The CDR3 region is CASSVGGASSLEQYF. The CDR3, as DNA: TGCGCCAGCAGCGTCGGAGGGGCCTCATCATTGGAGCAGTACTTC. The full variable domain, with the rest looked up from reference TRBV5-1 and TRBJ2-7, is KAGVTQTPRYLIKTRGQQVTLSCSPISGHRSVSWYQQTPGQGLQFLFEYFSETQRNKGNFPGRFSGRQFSNSRSEMNVSTLELGDSALYLCASSVGGASSLEQYFGPGTRLTVT.